Sequencing of this T cell receptor (beta chain) was carried out in a study of blood T cell repertoires in COVID-19. Study-wide context: Samples came from the United States, Italy and Spain, spanning acute and convalescent COVID-19.

Original data processing: From reference gene primer amplification, estimates of nucleated cell counts were derived. TCRdb's table, derived via immunoSEQ multiplex PCR, lists solely in-frame clones and lacks some. From that table come the V and J calls and clone size; the DNA was used to work out D and trimming. The data show 100,000 to 150,000 clones, about four fifths seen once. This clone was seen once. The germline gives CDR1 GTSNPN, CDR2 SVGIG (reference sequence). The CDR3 length is 12 residues. The germline V and J ends were trimmed by 8 bases and 0 bases, with 9 bases remaining between them. The TCR originated in a human donor in a cohort sampled during active COVID-19. Material: peripheral blood. The rearrangement joins TRBV30 to TRBJ2-3; tentatively, D is TRBD2 (6 bases). The CDR3 loop reads CAGGYSTDTQYF. CDR3 nucleotides: TGTGCCGGAGGGTATAGCACAGATACGCAGTATTTT. Full variable domain (missing parts from reference TRBV30 and TRBJ2-3): SQTIHQWPATLVQPVGSPLSLECTVEGTSNPNLYWYRQAAGRGLQLLFYSVGIGQISSEVPQNLSASRPQDRQFILSSKKLLLSDSGFYLCAGGYSTDTQYFGPGTRLTVL.